This T cell receptor (beta chain) derives from a study of Ad26.COV2.S vaccination and SARS-CoV-2 variants. The protocol was immunoSEQ multiplex PCR, while the TCRdb copy is restricted to in-frame clones and leaves out a portion. The sample includes some 500,000 clones, 89% of them seen just once. The CDR3 sequence is 14 residues long. Trimming took off 4 bases at V and 5 bases at J, with 17 bases between the two ends. Germline CDR1 is SQVTM and CDR2 is ANQGSEA. Specified treatment: some 20 received Ad26.COV2.S at low or high dose, single or two shots; 5 received placebo; per-sample allocation not given. The investigators took samples on day 63 after the first vaccine or placebo injection.

This TCR came from a person between 18 and 60 years old who received the Ad26.COV2.S COVID-19 vaccine or a placebo. V is TRBV29-1 and J is TRBJ2-5; D might be TRBD1 or TRBD2, each matching 5 bases. This sample comprised peripheral blood, obtained in a trial of Ad26.COV2.S vaccine versus placebo. CDR3 region: CSVGPRGRLETQYF. CDR3 DNA: TGCAGCGTTGGCCCCCGGGGACGGTTGGAGACCCAGTACTTC.